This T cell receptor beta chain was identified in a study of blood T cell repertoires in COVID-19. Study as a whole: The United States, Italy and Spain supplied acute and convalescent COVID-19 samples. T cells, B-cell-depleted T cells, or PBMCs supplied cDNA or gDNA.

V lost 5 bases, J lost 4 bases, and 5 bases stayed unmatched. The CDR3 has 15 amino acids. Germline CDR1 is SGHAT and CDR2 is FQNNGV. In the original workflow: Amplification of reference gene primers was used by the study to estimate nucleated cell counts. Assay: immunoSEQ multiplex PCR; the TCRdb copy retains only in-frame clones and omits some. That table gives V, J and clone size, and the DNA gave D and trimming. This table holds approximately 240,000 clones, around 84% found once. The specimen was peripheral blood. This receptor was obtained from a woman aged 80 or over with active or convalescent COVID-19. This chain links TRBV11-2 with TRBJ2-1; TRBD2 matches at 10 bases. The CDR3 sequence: CASSLSGGRYNEQFF. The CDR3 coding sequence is TGTGCCAGCAGCCTTAGCGGGGGGAGATACAATGAGCAGTTCTTC.